One sample yielded the 8 T cell receptor beta chains listed below, sequenced in a study of blood T cell repertoires in COVID-19. This table comes from immunoSEQ multiplex PCR, and its TCRdb copy is limited to in-frame clones, with some not included. The data contain 110,000 to 150,000 clones, about three quarters of them singletons. The sequencing sample was made of peripheral blood. These receptors came from a man older than 75 with acute or convalescent COVID-19.

The chain joins TRBV5-4 to TRBJ1-1, with 7 positions matching TRBD1. The CDR3 covers 12 residues. V was pared by 7 bases and J by 1 base, with 1 base of the junction left unmatched. Looked up from germline, CDR1 is SGHNT and CDR2 is YYREEE (reference sequence). The CDR3 protein is CASGTANTEAFF. As DNA, the CDR3 is TGTGCCAGCGGGACAGCGAACACTGAAGCTTTCTTT.

This chain links TRBV3-1 (or the pseudogene TRBV3-2) with TRBJ1-6; D ambiguous. Deletions cut 4 bases from V and 10 bases from J, with 11 bases between. The V gene's germline CDR1 is LGHDT and CDR2 YNNKEL (reference sequence). The CDR3 runs 13 residues. The CDR3 DNA reads TGTGCCAGCAGCCTGGTCCCCAGATCACCCCTCCACTTT. Translating gives CASSLVPRSPLHF.

The gene calls are TRBV7-3 and TRBJ1-1, with 8 bases identical to TRBD1. The J segment lost 4 bases and the V segment lost 10 bases, leaving 11 bases of the junction unmatched. Germline V gene sequence: CDR1 SGHTA, CDR2 FQGTGA. This CDR3 is 14 amino acids long. Written as DNA, the CDR3 is TGTGCCATCCGAGGAGACAGGGGCCCCACTGAAGCTTTCTTT. This encodes CAIRGDRGPTEAFF.

V is TRBV7-2 and J is TRBJ2-4; 7 nucleotides align to TRBD1. Looked up from germline, CDR1 is SGHTA and CDR2 is FQGNSA. This CDR3 is 15 amino acids long. V lost 5 bases to trimming and J lost 2 bases; unmatched junction nucleotides: 6. The CDR3 DNA reads as TGTGCCAGCAGCGCTGCACAGGGGCCCAAAAACATTCAGTACTTC. It codes for CASSAAQGPKNIQYF.

The rearrangement uses TRBV4-1 and TRBJ1-5, with D possibly TRBD1 on 6 matching bases. V lost 1 base, J lost 1 base, and 8 bases lay in between. The V gene's germline CDR1 is MGHRA and CDR2 YSYEKL. The CDR3 is 15 amino acids. In DNA, the CDR3 is TGCGCCAGCAGCCAAGGGACAGCAAGCAATCAGCCCCAGCATTTT. Its translation is CASSQGTASNQPQHF.

This clone was counted a few times. The chain links TRBV28 to TRBJ2-7; 8 bases line up with TRBD1. V dropped 5 bases and J dropped 0; count of bases not matched to a gene: 15. CDR3 length equals 18 residues. Germline V gene lookup returns CDR1 MDHEN and CDR2 SYDVKM. Here the CDR3 reads CASSLVPVIGQGSYEQYF. Written as DNA, the CDR3 is TGTGCCAGCAGTCTCGTACCCGTAATCGGACAGGGCTCCTACGAGCAGTACTTC.

This clone has just a few counts. The genes are TRBV7-2 and TRBJ2-2; 7 bases align to TRBD1. V gave up 5 bases and J gave up 8 bases; unmatched junction bases: 8. The CDR3 is made up of 14 amino acids. The germline CDR1 and CDR2 sequences are SGHTA and FQGNSA. CDR3 DNA sequence: TGTGCCAGCAGCGCCGACAGGGTCGGAGGGGAGCTGTTTTTT. Translation: CASSADRVGGELFF. Full variable domain (rest looked up from reference TRBV7-2 and TRBJ2-2): GAGVSQSPSNKVTEKGKDVELRCDPISGHTALYWYRQSLGQGLEFLIYFQGNSAPDKSGLPSDRFSAERTGGSVSTLTIQRTQQEDSAVYLCASSADRVGGELFFGEGSRLTVL.

The V call is TRBV2, the J call TRBJ2-3; a weak D match, TRBD1 (6 bases). V lost 6 bases, J lost 4 bases, and 20 bases lay in between. The CDR3 has 16 amino acids. In germline, CDR1 is SNHLY, CDR2 FYNNEI. CDR3 in DNA: TGTGCCAGCAGCTCTCAGGGGTATTTGGCTGCAGATACGCAGTATTTT. It is translated as CASSSQGYLAADTQYF.